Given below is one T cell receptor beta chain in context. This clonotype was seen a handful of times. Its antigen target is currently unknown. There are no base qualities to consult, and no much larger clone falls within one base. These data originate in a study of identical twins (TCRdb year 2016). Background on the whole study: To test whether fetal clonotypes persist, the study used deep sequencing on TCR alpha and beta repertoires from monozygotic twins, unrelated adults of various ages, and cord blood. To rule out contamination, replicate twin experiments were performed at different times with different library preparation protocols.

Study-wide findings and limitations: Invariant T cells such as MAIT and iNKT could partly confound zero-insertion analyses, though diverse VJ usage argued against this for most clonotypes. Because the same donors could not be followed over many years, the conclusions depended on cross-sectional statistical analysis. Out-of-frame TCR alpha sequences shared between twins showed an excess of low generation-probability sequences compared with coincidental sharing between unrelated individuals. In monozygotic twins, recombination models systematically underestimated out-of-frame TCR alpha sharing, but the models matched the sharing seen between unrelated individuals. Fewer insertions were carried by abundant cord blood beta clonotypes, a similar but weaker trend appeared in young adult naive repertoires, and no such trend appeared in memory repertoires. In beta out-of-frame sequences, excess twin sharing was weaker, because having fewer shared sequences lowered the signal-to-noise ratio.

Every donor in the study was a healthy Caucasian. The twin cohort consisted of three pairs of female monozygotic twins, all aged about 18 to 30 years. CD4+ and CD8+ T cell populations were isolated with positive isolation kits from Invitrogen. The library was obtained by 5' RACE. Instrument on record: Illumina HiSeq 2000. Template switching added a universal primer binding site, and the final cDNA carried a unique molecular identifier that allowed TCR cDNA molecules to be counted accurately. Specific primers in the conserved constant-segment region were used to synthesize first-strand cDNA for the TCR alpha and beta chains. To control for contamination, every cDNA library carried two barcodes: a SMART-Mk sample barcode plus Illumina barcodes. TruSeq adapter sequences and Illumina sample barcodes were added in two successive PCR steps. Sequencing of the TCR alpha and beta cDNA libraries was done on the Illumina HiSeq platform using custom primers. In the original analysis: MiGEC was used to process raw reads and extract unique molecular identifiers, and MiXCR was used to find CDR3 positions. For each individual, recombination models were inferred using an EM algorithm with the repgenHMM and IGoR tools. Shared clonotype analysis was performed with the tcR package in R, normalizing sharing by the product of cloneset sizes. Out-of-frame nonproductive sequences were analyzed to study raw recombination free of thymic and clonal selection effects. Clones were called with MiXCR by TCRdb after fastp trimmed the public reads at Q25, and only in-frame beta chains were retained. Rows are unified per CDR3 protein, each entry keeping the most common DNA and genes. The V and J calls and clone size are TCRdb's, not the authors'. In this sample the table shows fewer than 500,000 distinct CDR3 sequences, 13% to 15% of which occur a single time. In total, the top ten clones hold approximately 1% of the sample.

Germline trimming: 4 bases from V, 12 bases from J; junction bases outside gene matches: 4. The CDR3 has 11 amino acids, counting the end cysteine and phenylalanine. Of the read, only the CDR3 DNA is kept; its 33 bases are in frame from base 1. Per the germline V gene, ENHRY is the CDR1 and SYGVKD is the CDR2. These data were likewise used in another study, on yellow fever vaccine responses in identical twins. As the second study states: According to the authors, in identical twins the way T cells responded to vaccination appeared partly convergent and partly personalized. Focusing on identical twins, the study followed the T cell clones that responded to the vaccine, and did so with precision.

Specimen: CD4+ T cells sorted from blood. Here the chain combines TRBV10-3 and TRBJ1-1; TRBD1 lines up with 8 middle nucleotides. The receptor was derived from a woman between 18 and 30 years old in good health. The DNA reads TGTGCCATCAGTGCGGACAGGGTAACTTTCTTT. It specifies CAISADRVTFF.